The clone carrying this T cell receptor beta chain was seen at least ten times. The hyperthyroidism patients had all been newly diagnosed, and their disease duration was under 2 months. Their ages ranged from 18 to 65 years. This CDR3 has 17 amino acids. Germline CDR1 is PRHDT and CDR2 is FYEKMQ (reference sequence). Trimming removed 4 bases from V and 7 bases from J; junction bases left unmatched: 13. These data are taken from a study of T cells in Graves' hyperthyroidism and ophthalmopathy. Amplification of TCR beta CDR3 regions used RNA as the template. The TCR CDR3 first-round RT-PCR relied on the HTBI primer set. TCRdb independently ran MiXCR on the multiplex PCR reads; one entry per CDR3 protein. The sample lists about 400,000 distinct CDR3 sequences, roughly 13% occurring once.

The sequence derives from a woman under 30 with Graves' hyperthyroidism. The material sequenced was blood. The rearrangement uses TRBV13 and TRBJ1-6; 7 nucleotides match TRBD1. The chain's CDR3 is CASSSLYRDSKNSPLHF. In DNA, the CDR3 is TGTGCCAGCAGCTCACTCTACCGGGACAGCAAAAATTCACCCCTCCACTTT.